This TCR beta chain emerged from a study of T cells in Graves' hyperthyroidism and ophthalmopathy. General study results and limits: Ophthalmopathy, which appeared later, was predicted by the model a median 6.5 months before onset.

RNA transcripts served as the template for amplifying TCR beta CDR3 regions. With the HTBI primer set, the TCR CDR3 went through a first round of RT-PCR. MiXCR, applied by TCRdb to the multiplex PCR reads, yields one record per CDR3 protein. This sample carries 250,000 to 300,000 distinct CDR3 sequences, about an eighth of them seen once, and the ten largest clones take less than 8%. The CDR3 spans 14 residues. The V gene lost 0 bases and the J gene lost 4 bases, with 10 bases spanning the gap. Germline CDR1 and CDR2: LNHNV and YYDKDF (reference sequence). This clonotype has at least ten counts. What it binds is unknown. Researchers barred patients who had uncontrolled infection, other autoimmune disease, pregnancy or lactation.

This chain connects TRBV15 to TRBJ2-7; D gene uncertain. The TCR sequence derives from a woman aged 40 to 50 with Graves' hyperthyroidism. Sequences were obtained from blood. CDR3 sequence reads: CATSRDAEFYEQYF. The CDR3, as DNA: TGTGCCACCAGCAGAGATGCGGAGTTTTACGAGCAGTACTTC.